These 29 T cell receptor beta chains were all obtained from the same sample, sequenced in a study of cytomegalovirus exposure and HLA in healthy donors. Measured with immunoSEQ multiplex PCR; TCRdb has only the in-frame clones, and not every one. The sample lists more than 95,000 clones, 94% seen once, with roughly 1.2% in the top ten. The specimen sequenced was PBMCs. These receptors originate from a woman aged 18-29 years in good health and CMV-seronegative.

The rearrangement links TRBV5-1 to TRBJ1-4, with D hard to call. The V and J ends lost 5 bases and 0 bases respectively, with 17 bases between them. CDR3 size: 17 residues. The germline V gene encodes CDR1 SGHRS and CDR2 YFSETQ. CDR3 in DNA: TGCGCCAGCAGACGAGGCGGGAGCCTTGCAACTAATGAAAAACTGTTTTTT. Its protein is CASRRGGSLATNEKLFF.

The genes are TRBV5-1 and TRBJ2-3, with 7 bases matching TRBD2. J gave up 2 bases and V 4 bases, and 7 bases lay outside the gene matches. The CDR3 has 15 amino acids. The germline gives CDR1 SGHRS, CDR2 YFSETQ. The CDR3 sequence: CASSLGGSITDTQYF. CDR3 DNA: TGCGCCAGCAGCCTTGGCGGGAGTATCACAGATACGCAGTATTTT.

V is TRBV5-4 and J is TRBJ1-5, with D unclear. The V end lost 0 bases, the J end lost 6 bases, and 7 bases lay between the germline ends. CDR3 length equals 13 residues. CDR1 is SGHNT and CDR2 is YYREEE in the germline V gene (reference sequence). The CDR3: CASSLGGSQPQHF. CDR3 DNA sequence: TGTGCCAGCAGCTTGGGAGGGAGTCAGCCCCAGCATTTT.

This clone turned up a few times. The V call is TRBV6-5, the J call TRBJ2-7; D remains unclear. This CDR3 has 12 residues. Trimming removed 4 bases at V and 3 bases at J, with 7 bases between. CDR1 MNHEY and CDR2 SVGAGI come from the germline V gene. The CDR3 is CASSSVDYEQYF. DNA for the CDR3: TGTGCCAGCAGTTCGGTTGACTACGAGCAGTACTTC.

The J gene is TRBJ2-2, the V gene TRBV27; 9 bases are shared with TRBD1. This CDR3 contains 16 residues. V was pared by 5 bases and J by 6 bases, with 10 bases of the junction left unmatched. Germline-derived CDR1 and CDR2 are MNHEY and SMNVEV (reference sequence). The CDR3 bases are TGTGCCAGCAGTCCGGGACAGGGTGTATTCTCCGGGGAGCTGTTTTTT. Protein: CASSPGQGVFSGELFF.

The chain recombines TRBV7-2 with TRBJ2-7, with 14 bases aligning to TRBD2. Trimming at V came to 5 bases and at J to 4 bases, leaving 4 bases not matched to a gene. Looked up from germline, CDR1 is SGHTA and CDR2 is FQGNSA. The CDR3 is 15 amino acids. The CDR3 DNA reads as TGTGCCAGCAGCACGGGACTAGCGGGAGCTTACGAGCAGTACTTC. It yields the protein CASSTGLAGAYEQYF. The whole variable domain, remainder taken from reference TRBV7-2 and TRBJ2-7, is GAGVSQSPSNKVTEKGKDVELRCDPISGHTALYWYRQSLGQGLEFLIYFQGNSAPDKSGLPSDRFSAERTGGSVSTLTIQRTQQEDSAVYLCASSTGLAGAYEQYFGPGTRLTVT.

The V gene is TRBV18, the J gene TRBJ2-5, with 11 bases fitting TRBD2. Germline CDR1 reads KGHSH; CDR2 reads LQKENI. The length of the CDR3 is 15 residues. The ends lost 5 bases at V and 2 bases at J; junction bases unmatched: 4. The CDR3 nucleotides are TGTGCCAGCTCATCTAGCGGGGGGACACAAGAGACCCAGTACTTC. It yields the protein CASSSSGGTQETQYF. Complete variable domain (other parts from reference TRBV18 and TRBJ2-5): NAGVMQNPRHLVRRRGQEARLRCSPMKGHSHVYWYRQLPEEGLKFMVYLQKENIIDESGMPKERFSAEFPKEGPSILRIQQVVRGDSAAYFCASSSSGGTQETQYFGPGTRLLVL.

The chain joins TRBV7-9 to TRBJ2-5, with TRBD1 as a possible D gene (6 bases). The CDR3 spans 13 residues. V dropped 4 bases and J dropped 3 bases, with 9 bases sitting between them. CDR1 and CDR2 (germline): SEHNR, FQNEAQ (reference sequence). The CDR3 DNA sequence: TGTGCCAGCAGCTCCTACAGGGAAGAGACCCAGTACTTC. Amino acids: CASSSYREETQYF.

The V gene is TRBV7-2, the J gene TRBJ2-7; D may be TRBD1 (6 bases). The length of the CDR3 is 16 residues. Trimming shortened V by 5 bases and J by 0 bases, and 17 bases separated the two germline ends. Germline V gene sequence: CDR1 SGHTA, CDR2 FQGNSA. CDR3 in amino acids: CASSAGGFSSSYEQYF. DNA of the CDR3: TGTGCCAGCAGCGCTGGGGGCTTTTCTAGCTCCTACGAGCAGTACTTC.

The chain carries TRBV30 and TRBJ2-1, with a possible D match to TRBD2 (5 bases). Germline V lookup: CDR1 GTSNPN, CDR2 SVGIG (reference sequence). V shed 4 bases and J shed 2 bases, with 15 bases lying between them. The length of the CDR3 is 15 residues. The CDR3 sequence is CAWNHREYAYNEQFF. CDR3 bases: TGTGCCTGGAACCACCGGGAATATGCCTACAATGAGCAGTTCTTC.

In its sample, this clone was seen once. DNA of the CDR3: TGTGCCAGCAGCGGGGAGGGGGGCAATCAGCCCCAGCATTTT. This translates into CASSGEGGNQPQHF. The J gene is TRBJ1-5, the V gene TRBV28; TRBD1 might be the D (6 bases). In germline, CDR1 is MDHEN, CDR2 SYDVKM. The CDR3 sequence is 14 residues long. Trimming left V 6 bases short and J 2 bases short, with 11 bases between.

The chain couples TRBV14 to TRBJ2-7, with 8 bases lining up with TRBD1. The V segment lost 0 bases and the J segment 4 bases; nucleotides outside the gene matches: 8. The germline V gene encodes CDR1 SGHDN and CDR2 FVKESK. The CDR3 covers 16 residues. The CDR3: CASSQENPGGGYEQYF. The CDR3 region has the DNA TGTGCCAGCAGCCAAGAAAACCCAGGGGGCGGGTACGAGCAGTACTTC.

CDR3 coding DNA: TGCGCCAGCAGCTTGAAGGGGGGGCAGCCCCAGCATTTT. Its protein product is CASSLKGGQPQHF. V is TRBV5-1 and J is TRBJ1-5; possibly TRBD1 for D (6 bases). Per germline, CDR1 SGHRS and CDR2 YFSETQ. V lost 1 base to trimming and J lost 7 bases, with 9 bases between them. The CDR3 is 13 amino acids.

The chain carries TRBV10-2 and TRBJ2-1, with TRBD2 matching over 14 bases. V lost 8 bases, J lost 7 bases, and 7 bases stayed unmatched. This CDR3 spans 15 amino acids. Germline CDR1 WSHSY, CDR2 SAAADI. As DNA, the CDR3 is TGCGCCAGCCACATTGGGACTAGCGGGAGTAATGAGCAGTTCTTC. This encodes CASHIGTSGSNEQFF.

V gene TRBV2 combines with J gene TRBJ1-4; 9 bases are shared with TRBD1. Germline assignment: CDR1 SNHLY and CDR2 FYNNEI. CDR3 length: 14 residues. V lost 7 bases to trimming and J lost 5 bases; unmatched junction nucleotides: 5. CDR3 sequence: CASKVGTGNEKLFF. The CDR3 DNA reads TGTGCCAGCAAGGTCGGGACAGGGAATGAAAAACTGTTTTTT. Full variable domain (rest looked up from reference TRBV2 and TRBJ1-4): EPEVTQTPSHQVTQMGQEVILRCVPISNHLYFYWYRQILGQKVEFLVSFYNNEISEKSEIFDDQFSVERPDGSNFTLKIRSTKLEDSAMYFCASKVGTGNEKLFFGSGTQLSVL.

CDR3 DNA: TGTGCCAGCAGACTGTCGACAGGGGTGGGCTACGAGCAGTACTTC. It specifies CASRLSTGVGYEQYF. The chain joins TRBV6-1 to TRBJ2-7; 8 bases are shared with TRBD1. J gave up 3 bases and V 6 bases, and 10 bases lay outside the gene matches. Germline-derived CDR1 and CDR2 are MNHNS and SASEGT. The CDR3 runs 15 residues.

The genes are TRBV7-2 and TRBJ1-2, with D unresolved. The CDR3 covers 13 residues. V was trimmed by 5 bases and J by 1 base, leaving 8 bases between them. The V gene's germline CDR1 is SGHTA and CDR2 FQGNSA. The DNA of the CDR3 is TGTGCCAGCAGCCCTTATATTAACTATGGCTACACCTTC. It encodes CASSPYINYGYTF.

This clone was picked up one time. V and J are TRBV28 and TRBJ2-3, with 9 bases aligning to TRBD1. Germline CDR1 is MDHEN and CDR2 is SYDVKM. J lost 6 bases, V lost 4 bases, and 5 bases had no gene match. This CDR3 has 14 amino acids. The CDR3 coding sequence is TGTGCCAGCAGTTCGGGACAGGGAATGGATACGCAGTATTTT. This translates into CASSSGQGMDTQYF.

The J gene is TRBJ1-1, the V gene TRBV5-1, with TRBD1 as a possible D gene (5 bases). CDR1 is SGHRS, CDR2 YFSETQ, per germline. The V end lost 7 bases, the J end lost 4 bases, and 8 bases lay between the germline ends. This CDR3 spans 11 amino acids. DNA for the CDR3: TGCGCCAGCGCAGGGTCCACTGAAGCTTTCTTT. It translates to CASAGSTEAFF.

This sequence joins TRBV6-5 and TRBJ2-5; D possibly corresponds to TRBD1 (6 bases). Deletions cut 4 bases from V and 5 bases from J, with 11 bases between. Germline V CDR1 and CDR2: MNHEY, SVGAGI. The CDR3 is 13 residues long. CDR3 nucleotides: TGTGCCAGCAGTTCAGGGGCGGGCGAGACCCAGTACTTC. This codes for CASSSGAGETQYF.

This chain joins TRBV9 and TRBJ2-2; TRBD1 matches 11 bases. There are 17 residues in the CDR3. The V gene's germline CDR1 is SGDLS and CDR2 YYNGEE. The junction had 8 bases not matched to a gene; V was cut back by 0 bases and J by 7 bases. This CDR3 reads CASSVVSGQGAIGELFF. DNA of the CDR3: TGTGCCAGCAGCGTAGTAAGCGGACAGGGGGCTATCGGGGAGCTGTTTTTT.

The chain has TRBV5-1 and TRBJ1-6; 9 bases line up with TRBD1. Germline CDR1 is SGHRS and CDR2 is YFSETQ. This CDR3 comprises 15 residues. V gave up 3 bases and J gave up 10 bases; unmatched junction bases: 8. CDR3 DNA: TGCGCCAGCAGCTCCAGGACAGGGGAGGGATCACCCCTCCACTTT. Residues: CASSSRTGEGSPLHF.

CDR3 region: CASSLTVSTDTQYF. For the CDR3, the DNA is TGTGCCAGCAGCCTGACAGTTAGCACAGATACGCAGTATTTT. The V and J genes are TRBV7-9 and TRBJ2-3, with D possibly matching TRBD1 (5 bases). CDR3 length equals 14 residues. Per the germline V gene, CDR1 is SEHNR and CDR2 is FQNEAQ (reference sequence). V lost 5 bases and J 0 bases, leaving 9 bases between the germline ends.

This clone was counted a single time. This chain links TRBV6-1 with TRBJ1-2, with D maybe TRBD1 (5 bases). Germline CDR1 and CDR2: MNHNS and SASEGT. Trimming stripped 3 bases from V and 4 bases from J, with 6 bases between. CDR3 length: 12 residues. The chain's CDR3 is CASSETAYGYTF. The CDR3, as DNA: TGTGCCAGCAGTGAGACAGCCTATGGCTACACCTTC.

The rearrangement uses TRBV11-2 and TRBJ2-3; 7 bases are shared with TRBD1. The CDR3 is 15 residues long. V was pared by 6 bases and J by 2 bases, with 8 bases of the junction left unmatched. Germline V CDR1 and CDR2: SGHAT, FQNNGV. This CDR3 is CASRKQGSYTDTQYF. CDR3 in DNA: TGTGCCAGCAGGAAACAGGGGTCGTACACAGATACGCAGTATTTT.

This rearrangement joins TRBV19 to TRBJ1-1; 10 bases match TRBD1. The J segment lost 1 base and the V segment lost 5 bases, leaving 7 bases of the junction unmatched. Germline lookup yields CDR1 LNHDA and CDR2 SQIVND (reference sequence). This CDR3 has 16 amino acids. The CDR3 coding sequence is TGTGCCAGTAGTGCCCGGGACAGGGGCTCGAACACTGAAGCTTTCTTT. It encodes CASSARDRGSNTEAFF.

The V gene is TRBV9, the J gene TRBJ2-5, with 12 bases aligning to TRBD2. V gave up 4 bases and J gave up 2 bases; unmatched junction bases: 6. Germline V gene sequence: CDR1 SGDLS, CDR2 YYNGEE. The CDR3 has 16 residues. DNA for the CDR3: TGTGCCAGCAGCCTTGGGACTAGCGGGCCTCAAGAGACCCAGTACTTC. Its translation: CASSLGTSGPQETQYF.

The chain has TRBV5-6 and TRBJ1-2, with 8 bases fitting TRBD1. Germline loops: CDR1 SGHDT, CDR2 YYEEEE. Germline trimming cut 6 bases from V and 3 bases from J; bases unmatched to any gene: 10. This CDR3 contains 15 residues. The CDR3 DNA sequence: TGTGCCAGCATACGCAGGGGGCGGTTGGACTATGGCTACACCTTC. It translates to CASIRRGRLDYGYTF.

The chain has TRBV28 and TRBJ1-1; D is possibly TRBD1 (6 bases). This CDR3 contains 13 residues. The V and J ends lost 7 bases and 0 bases respectively, with 9 bases between them. The germline V gene has CDR1 MDHEN and CDR2 SYDVKM. The CDR3 DNA reads as TGTGCCAGCATAACAGGGCTGAACACTGAAGCTTTCTTT. Protein product: CASITGLNTEAFF.